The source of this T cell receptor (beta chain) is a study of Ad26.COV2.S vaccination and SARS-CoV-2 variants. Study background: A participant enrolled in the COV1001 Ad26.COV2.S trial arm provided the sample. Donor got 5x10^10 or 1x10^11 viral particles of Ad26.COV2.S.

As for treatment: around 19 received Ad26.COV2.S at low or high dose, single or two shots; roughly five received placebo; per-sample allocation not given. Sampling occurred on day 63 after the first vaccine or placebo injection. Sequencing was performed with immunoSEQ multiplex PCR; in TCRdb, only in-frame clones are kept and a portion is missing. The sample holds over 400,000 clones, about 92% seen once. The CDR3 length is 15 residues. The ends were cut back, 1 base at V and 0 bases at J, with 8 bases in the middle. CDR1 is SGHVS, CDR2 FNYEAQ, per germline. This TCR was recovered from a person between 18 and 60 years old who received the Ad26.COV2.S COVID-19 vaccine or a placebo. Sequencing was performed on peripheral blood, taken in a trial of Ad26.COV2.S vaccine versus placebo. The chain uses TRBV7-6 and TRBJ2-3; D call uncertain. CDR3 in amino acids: CASSLDGGSTDTQYF. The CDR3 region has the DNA TGTGCCAGCAGCTTAGATGGCGGTAGCACAGATACGCAGTATTTT.